This T cell receptor (beta chain) was captured by sequencing in a study of cytomegalovirus exposure and HLA in healthy donors. The PCR used 60 Vbeta and 13 Jbeta primers. Assay used: immunoSEQ multiplex PCR; TCRdb lists only in-frame clones, some missing. The sample holds some 140,000 clones. After removal of 4 bases from V and 9 bases from J, the junction contained 6 bases not matched to a gene. The CDR3 is 14 residues long. The germline CDR1 and CDR2 sequences are SGHTA and FQGTGA. The clonotype was recovered from a woman between 40 and 55 years old in good health and CMV-seronegative. The sequenced sample consisted of PBMCs. The chain has TRBV7-3 and TRBJ1-6; TRBD1 matches at 7 bases. Here the CDR3 DNA reads TGTGCCAGCAGCTCGACAGGGAGTAGTTCACCCCTCCACTTT. Protein: CASSSTGSSSPLHF.